This T cell receptor (beta chain) was obtained from a study of blood T cell repertoires in COVID-19. As for the study in general: Italy, Spain and the United States were the sources of the convalescent and acute COVID-19 samples. T cells, B-cell-depleted T cells, or PBMCs provided the cDNA or gDNA that served as material.

V lost 5 bases and J 8 bases, leaving 15 bases between the germline ends. Germline CDR1 MNHEY, CDR2 SMNVEV (reference sequence). This CDR3 is 13 amino acids long. Recovered participants had two consecutive negative NP/OP PCR tests, healthcare professional clearance, or symptom resolution. Original methodology: Amplification with reference gene primers provided the estimates of nucleated cell counts. Clones were read by immunoSEQ multiplex PCR, and TCRdb kept only the in-frame ones, dropping some. D and trimming were read from the DNA, whereas the V and J calls and clone size are those reported in that table. This repertoire shows approximately 310,000 clones, approximately 85% found once; its top ten account for 2.2%.

This clonotype originated in a man aged 30 to 39 who had recovered from COVID-19. Source material: PBMCs or T cells enriched from blood (not recorded which). This rearrangement joins TRBV27 to TRBJ1-2; the D gene is possibly TRBD1 (5 bases). The CDR3 region is CASSPQGVQGYTF. The DNA for the CDR3 is TGTGCCAGCAGTCCGCAAGGGGTGCAGGGCTACACCTTC.